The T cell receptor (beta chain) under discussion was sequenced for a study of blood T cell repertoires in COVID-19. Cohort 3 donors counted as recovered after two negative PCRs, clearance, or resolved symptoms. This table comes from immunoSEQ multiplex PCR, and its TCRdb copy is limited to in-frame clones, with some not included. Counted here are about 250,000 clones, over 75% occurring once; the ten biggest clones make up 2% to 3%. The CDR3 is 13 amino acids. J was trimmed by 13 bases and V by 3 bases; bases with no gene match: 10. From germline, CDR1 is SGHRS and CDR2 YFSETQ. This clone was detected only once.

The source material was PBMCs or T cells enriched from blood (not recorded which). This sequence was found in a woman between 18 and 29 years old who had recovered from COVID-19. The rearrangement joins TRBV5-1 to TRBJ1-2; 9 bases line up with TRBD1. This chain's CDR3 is CASSSRDRVVATF. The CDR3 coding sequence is TGCGCCAGCAGCTCCCGGGACAGGGTTGTGGCCACCTTC.